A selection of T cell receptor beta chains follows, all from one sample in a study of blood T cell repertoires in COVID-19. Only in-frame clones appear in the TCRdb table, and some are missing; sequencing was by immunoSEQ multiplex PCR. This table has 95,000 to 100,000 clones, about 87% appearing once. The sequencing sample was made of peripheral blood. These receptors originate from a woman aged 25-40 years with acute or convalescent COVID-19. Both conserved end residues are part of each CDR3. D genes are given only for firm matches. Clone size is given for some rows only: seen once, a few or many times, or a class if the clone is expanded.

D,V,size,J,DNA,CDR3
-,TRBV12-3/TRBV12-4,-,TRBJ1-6,TGTGCCAGCACCTTCCTAAATTCACCCCTCCACTTT,CASTFLNSPLHF
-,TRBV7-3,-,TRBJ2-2,TGTGCCAGCAGCTTAACCAAGGGGGACACCGGGGAGCTGTTTTTT,CASSLTKGDTGELFF
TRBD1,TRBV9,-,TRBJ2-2,TGTGCCAGCAGCGACCCCTCGGGACAGGGTGGGTCATGGTCCGGGGAGCTGTTTTTT,CASSDPSGQGGSWSGELFF
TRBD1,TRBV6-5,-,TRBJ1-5,TGTGCCAGCAGTTCCTCAGGGAAGGGGGCTCAGCCCCAGCATTTT,CASSSSGKGAQPQHF
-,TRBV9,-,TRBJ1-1,TGTGCCAGCAGCGCTGCACCCGTGCTAGCTACTGAAGCTTTCTTT,CASSAAPVLATEAFF
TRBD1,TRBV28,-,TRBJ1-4,TGTGCCAGCAGCCGCCCCCGACAGGGGGGTAATGAAAAACTGTTTTTT,CASSRPRQGGNEKLFF
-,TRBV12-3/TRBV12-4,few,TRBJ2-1,TGTGCCAGCGCAGGGGTAAATGAGCAGTTCTTC,CASAGVNEQFF
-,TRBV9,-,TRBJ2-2,TGTGCCAGCAGCGCGGGGGTGAACACCGGGGAGCTGTTTTTT,CASSAGVNTGELFF
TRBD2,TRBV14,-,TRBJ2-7,TGTGCCAGCAGCCAAGATTGGACTAGCGGGGGCGAGCAGTACTTC,CASSQDWTSGGEQYF
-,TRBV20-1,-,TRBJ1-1,TGCAGTGCTAGTGGAGGAGGGTTAATCACTGAAGCTTTCTTT,CSASGGGLITEAFF
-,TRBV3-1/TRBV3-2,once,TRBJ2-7,TGTGCCAGCAGCCAAAGTGGGCGCGAGCAGTACTTC,CASSQSGREQYF
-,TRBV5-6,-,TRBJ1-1,TGTGCCAGCAGCTCGATCCTTAGACTTACGCACACTGAAGCTTTCTTT,CASSSILRLTHTEAFF
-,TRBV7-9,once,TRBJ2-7,TGTGCCAGCAGCTCCCTCCAGGCGCGCTCCTACGAGCAGTACTTC,CASSSLQARSYEQYF
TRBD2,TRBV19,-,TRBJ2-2,TGTGCCAGTAGTACCCAATCTCCGGGACTAGCGGGGGGGCCCGGGGAGCTGTTTTTT,CASSTQSPGLAGGPGELFF
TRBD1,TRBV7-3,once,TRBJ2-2,TGTGCCAGCAGCAAACCGTGGGGGACAGTGGACGGGGAGCTGTTTTTT,CASSKPWGTVDGELFF
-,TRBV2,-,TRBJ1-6,TGTGCCAGCAGTGAGGTAGCGACAGGTTATAATTCACCCCTCCACTTT,CASSEVATGYNSPLHF
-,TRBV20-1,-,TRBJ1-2,TGCAGTGCTAGTCAGGACTATGGCTACACCTTC,CSASQDYGYTF
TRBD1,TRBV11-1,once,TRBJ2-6,TGTGCCAGCAGACGGGACAGCTCTGGGGCCAACGTCCTGACTTTC,CASRRDSSGANVLTF
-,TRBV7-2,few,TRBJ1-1,TGTGCCAGCAGCTTCAGGGGTGGGACTGAAGCTTTCTTT,CASSFRGGTEAFF
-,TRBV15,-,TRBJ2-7,TGTGCCACCAGCAGAGATCGGGGTGGATACGAGCAGTACTTC,CATSRDRGGYEQYF
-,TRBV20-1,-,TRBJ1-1,TGCAGTGCTAGTCAACAAGGGAGGGCCACTGAAGCTTTCTTT,CSASQQGRATEAFF
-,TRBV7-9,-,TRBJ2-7,TGTGCCAGCAGCTTAAATCTAGGCGAGCAGTACTTC,CASSLNLGEQYF
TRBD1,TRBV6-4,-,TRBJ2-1,TGTGCCAGCAGTACGGGACAGGAAAGTCATGAGCAGTTCTTC,CASSTGQESHEQFF
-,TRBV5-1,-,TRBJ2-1,TGCGCCAGCAGCTTGTCGGGAGCGGGCTCCTACAATGAGCAGTTCTTC,CASSLSGAGSYNEQFF
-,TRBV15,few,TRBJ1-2,TGTGCCACCAGCAGGGACAGACAGAACTATGGCTACACCTTC,CATSRDRQNYGYTF
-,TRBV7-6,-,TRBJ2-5,TGTGCCAGCAGCTTAGGACCCCCCCCAGGGGAGACCCAGTACTTC,CASSLGPPPGETQYF
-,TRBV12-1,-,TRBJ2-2,-,CASSFGQGITGELFF
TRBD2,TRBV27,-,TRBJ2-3,TGTGCCAGCAGTTTAGGGGGGGGTGCAGATACGCAGTATTTT,CASSLGGGADTQYF
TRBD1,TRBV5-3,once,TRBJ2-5,TGTGCCAGAAGCAATGACAGGGGCGCATGGGAGACCCAGTACTTC,CARSNDRGAWETQYF
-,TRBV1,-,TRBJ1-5,TGCACCAGCAGCCAAGAGAAAGTCCTTCGGCAGCCCCAGCATTTT,CTSSQEKVLRQPQHF
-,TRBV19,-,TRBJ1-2,TGTGCCAGTACCACTATCGGGGTTGGGGACTATGGCTACACCTTC,CASTTIGVGDYGYTF